This passage covers 3 T cell receptor beta chains from one sample sequenced in a study of blood T cell repertoires in COVID-19. Method: immunoSEQ multiplex PCR; TCRdb's copy keeps in-frame clones and lacks some. The sample consists of about 250,000 clones, 75% to 95% of them appearing once. The sequenced sample was PBMCs or T cells enriched from blood (not recorded which). These receptors originate from a woman aged 18-29 years who had recovered from COVID-19.

This chain links TRBV10-3 with TRBJ2-2; 8 bases are shared with TRBD1. The germline V gene has CDR1 ENHRY and CDR2 SYGVKD. The CDR3 spans 12 residues. Trimming cost V 8 bases and J 6 bases; bases outside gene matches: 2. The CDR3 is CAISGGPGELFF. The CDR3 nucleotides read TGTGCCATCTCAGGGGGCCCCGGGGAGCTGTTTTTT.

This clone was seen a single time. The chain links TRBV7-9 to TRBJ1-1; D is uncertain. CDR1 is SEHNR and CDR2 is FQNEAQ in the germline V gene (reference sequence). The CDR3 spans 12 residues. Trimming removed 5 bases from V and 5 bases from J, with 9 bases in between. The CDR3 protein is CASSPAGTEAFF. The CDR3 nucleotides are TGTGCCAGCAGCCCAGCAGGTACTGAAGCTTTCTTT.

V is TRBV7-8 and J is TRBJ2-3; 8 bases align to TRBD2. V dropped 5 bases and J dropped 4; count of bases not matched to a gene: 8. The CDR3 consists of 15 residues. Per the germline V gene, CDR1 is SGHVS and CDR2 is FQNEAQ. CDR3 in DNA: TGTGCCAGCAGCACAGGACTAGCTCATCCAGATACGCAGTATTTT. It specifies CASSTGLAHPDTQYF.